These T cell receptor beta chains were read from a single sample in a study of shared clonotypes between healthy human individuals. The method was immunoSEQ multiplex PCR; TCRdb's version includes in-frame clones alone and lacks a portion of them. The sample lists 600,000 or so clones, 95% to 98% occurring once. The sample comprised naive CD8+ T cells sorted from blood. These receptors all come from a man aged 30-40 years in good health. CDR3s leave out the opening cysteine and the closing phenylalanine or tryptophan. Each record gives: V gene, CDR3 protein.

TRBV7-6,ASSPLAEQIYNEQF
TRBV27,ASSLSWGNTDTQY
TRBV11-2,ASSLVGQGFSYNEQF
TRBV6-1,AIDRGDYEQY
TRBV18,ASSSESGKRYGYT
TRBV6-1,ASSQSSGPYEQY
TRBV27,ASSLSGTGAYEQY
TRBV27,ASSPWGRDNEQF
TRBV5-4,ASSTTGANYGYT
TRBV13,ASTKGRATNEKLF
TRBV4-1,ASSPDWGDEQY
TRBV7-8,ASSPPGAGNQPQH
TRBV7-6,ASSPDRGASTDTQY
TRBV4-1,ATTNQGLSSPLH
TRBV7-6,ASTFGPDGGKAF
TRBV15,ATSRAKDSQTGNTIY
TRBV7-9,ASSSTTGTGEQY
TRBV28,ASSPPFLGTSGSRSSNEQF
TRBV5-6,ASSSLGTGGPAYEQY
TRBV5-8,ASSLPYEQY
TRBV7-6,ASTISESYEQY
TRBV11-2,ASSLNPPFGYT
TRBV7-9,ASRIEQTTNEKLF
TRBV18,ASSNQVVGVYNEQF
TRBV27,ASSTSPQGEQY
TRBV11-3,ASSSSLAGPYNEQF
TRBV15,ATSWTNSYEQY
TRBV7-2,ASSLQPIKYEQY
TRBV27,ASSLAGAGGNEQF
TRBV6-5,ASSYSGPHNEQF
TRBV25-1,ASSGVSTYEQY
TRBV9,ASSAPSTSGNTGELF
TRBV6-1,ASSESEQLLAKNIQY
TRBV9,ASSLGVRSYEQY
TRBV29-1,SGKATSDTEAF
TRBV27,ASTSGEKLF
TRBV27,ASSLRGGAAYEQY
TRBV19,ASSKFSGQAYEQY
TRBV4-1,ASSLWDREYEQF
TRBV15,ATSGRDRATDTQY